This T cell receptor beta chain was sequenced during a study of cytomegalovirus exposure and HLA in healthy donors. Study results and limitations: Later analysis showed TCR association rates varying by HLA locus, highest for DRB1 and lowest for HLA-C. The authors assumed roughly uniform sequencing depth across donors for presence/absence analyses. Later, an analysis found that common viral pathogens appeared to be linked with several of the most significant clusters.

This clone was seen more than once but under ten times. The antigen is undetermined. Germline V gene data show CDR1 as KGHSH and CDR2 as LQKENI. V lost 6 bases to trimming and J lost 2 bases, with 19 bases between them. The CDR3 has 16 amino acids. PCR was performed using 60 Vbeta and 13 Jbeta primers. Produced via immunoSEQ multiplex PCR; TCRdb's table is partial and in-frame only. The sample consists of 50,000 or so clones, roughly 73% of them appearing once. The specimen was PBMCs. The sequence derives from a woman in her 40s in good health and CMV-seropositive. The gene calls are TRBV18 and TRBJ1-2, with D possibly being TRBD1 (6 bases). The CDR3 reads CASSPDPGGRNYGYTF. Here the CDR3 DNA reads TGTGCCAGCTCGCCTGATCCGGGGGGCAGGAACTATGGCTACACCTTC.